The 2 T cell receptor beta chains below come from one sample, sequenced in a study of shared clonotypes between healthy human individuals. Assay: immunoSEQ multiplex PCR; the TCRdb copy retains only in-frame clones and omits some. This table has about 2 million clones, around 95% appearing once. Sample: naive CD4+ T cells sorted from blood. As to subset: CD45RA+ positively selected. The receptors derive from a man aged 18 to 30 in good health.

Note on this clone: At the DNA level, this CDR3 is encoded by other sequences in the same sample as well. This chain joins TRBV7-9 and TRBJ2-7, with unresolved D. The CDR3 has 15 amino acids. V shed 1 base and J shed 1 base, with 11 bases lying between them. Germline CDR1 SEHNR, CDR2 FQNEAQ (reference sequence). DNA for the CDR3: TGTGCCAGCAGCTTAGTCGGTGCAGGTTCCTACGAGCAGTACTTC. This sequence encodes CASSLVGAGSYEQYF. Filled out from reference TRBV7-9 and TRBJ2-7, the complete variable domain reads DTGVSQNPRHKITKRGQNVTFRCDPISEHNRLYWYRQTLGQGPEFLTYFQNEAQLEKSRLLSDRFSAERPKGSFSTLEIQRTEQGDSAMYLCASSLVGAGSYEQYFGPGTRLTVT.

This clone was detected once. The chain employs TRBV6-5 and TRBJ2-3, with D perhaps TRBD2 (6 bases). CDR1 is MNHEY, CDR2 SVGAGI, per germline. The CDR3 spans 13 residues. Trimming cost V 4 bases and J 5 bases, with 10 bases left between them. The CDR3 spells CASSLRSGDTQYF. As DNA, the CDR3 is TGTGCCAGCAGTTTGCGTAGCGGAGATACGCAGTATTTT.